The rows below give T cell receptor beta chains drawn from one sample of a study of CD8 T cells in Susac syndrome. From the immunoSEQ multiplex PCR reads, TCRdb called clonotypes with MiXCR, one entry per CDR3 protein. The sample holds approximately 200,000 distinct CDR3 sequences, 90% to 97% seen once. Specimen: CD4+ T cells from PBMCs. The receptor set was obtained from a human donor with multiple sclerosis. Each CDR3 is given with its conserved first and last residue. D genes are given only for firm matches. Where a row states a size, it is once, few, many or the class of an expanded clone; other rows omit it.

J: TRBJ2-7
V: TRBV30
D: TRBD1
size: NA
DNA: TGTGCCTGGAGGAGGGACAGGGTCTACGAGCAGTACTTC
CDR3: CAWRRDRVYEQYF

J: TRBJ2-5
V: TRBV30
D: TRBD2
size: NA
DNA: TGTGCCTGGAGCCGTGGTACTAGCGGGGGTTCAGAGACCCAGTACTTC
CDR3: CAWSRGTSGGSETQYF

J: TRBJ2-7
V: TRBV18
D: NA
size: once
DNA: TGTGCCAGCTCACCAGACGACAGAACCTACGAGCAGTACTTC
CDR3: CASSPDDRTYEQYF

J: TRBJ2-7
V: TRBV7-9
D: TRBD1
size: NA
DNA: TGTGCCAGCAGCTCGCCGCCGGGATCCAGGGGGCTTTTTGACGAGCAGTACTTC
CDR3: CASSSPPGSRGLFDEQYF

J: TRBJ2-7
V: TRBV2
D: NA
size: NA
DNA: TGTGCCAGCAGTGAAGACCCCTACGAGCAGTACTTC
CDR3: CASSEDPYEQYF

J: TRBJ2-1
V: TRBV4-2
D: TRBD2
size: NA
DNA: TGTGCCAGCAGCCAAGCTCGACTAGCGGAACGATACAATGAGCAGTTCTTC
CDR3: CASSQARLAERYNEQFF

J: TRBJ2-7
V: TRBV5-1
D: NA
size: once
DNA: TGCGCCAGCAGCTTGATGGGGCAGGGATTAGGCGAGCAGTACTTC
CDR3: CASSLMGQGLGEQYF

J: TRBJ1-1
V: TRBV11-2
D: NA
size: NA
DNA: TGTGCCAGCAGCTTAGGCGTAGAGAACACTGAAGCTTTCTTT
CDR3: CASSLGVENTEAFF

J: TRBJ2-7
V: TRBV29-1
D: TRBD1
size: NA
DNA: TGCAGCGGAATACAGGGGGCGAGCGACGAGCAGTACTTC
CDR3: CSGIQGASDEQYF

J: TRBJ2-3
V: TRBV6-1
D: NA
size: NA
DNA: TGTGCCAGCAGTGAATCTATTGGCCCCACAGATACGCAGTATTTT
CDR3: CASSESIGPTDTQYF

J: TRBJ2-1
V: TRBV9
D: TRBD2
size: NA
DNA: TGTGCCAGCAGCGTAGGAGGACTAGCGGGGGGGCCTAACAATGAGCAGTTCTTC
CDR3: CASSVGGLAGGPNNEQFF

J: TRBJ2-1
V: TRBV29-1
D: NA
size: NA
DNA: TGCAGCGTTGAATACGGGGGCCTTTACAATGAGCAGTTCTTC
CDR3: CSVEYGGLYNEQFF

J: TRBJ2-1
V: TRBV11-2
D: TRBD2
size: once
DNA: TGTGCCAGTTCCTTAGCGGGCCTCGGTGAGCAGTTCTTC
CDR3: CASSLAGLGEQFF

J: TRBJ2-7
V: TRBV5-1
D: NA
size: NA
DNA: TGCGCCAGCAGCTCGCCCCAGCTTTACGAGCAGTACTTC
CDR3: CASSSPQLYEQYF

J: TRBJ1-6
V: TRBV18
D: NA
size: once
DNA: TGTGCCAGCTCACCAGCCCGAGGGATTAATTCACCCCTCCACTTT
CDR3: CASSPARGINSPLHF

J: TRBJ1-4
V: TRBV25-1
D: NA
size: NA
DNA: TGTGCCAGCAGTGAGATGTATCGAGAAAAACTGTTTTTT
CDR3: CASSEMYREKLFF

J: TRBJ2-7
V: TRBV7-2
D: TRBD2
size: NA
DNA: TGTGCCAGCAGCAGCCGAGCGGGGGGCCGATGGAAGCAGTACTTC
CDR3: CASSSRAGGRWKQYF

J: TRBJ2-7
V: TRBV20-1
D: NA
size: NA
DNA: TGCAGTGCTAGACCCCCTGCTAGCGCTGACGAGCAGTACTTC
CDR3: CSARPPASADEQYF

J: TRBJ2-3
V: TRBV20-1
D: NA
size: NA
DNA: TGCAGTGCTCCCGACAGGAGGACCGACGGAGCCACAGATACGCAGTATTTT
CDR3: CSAPDRRTDGATDTQYF

J: TRBJ2-3
V: TRBV20-1
D: NA
size: NA
DNA: TGCAGTGCTAGAAGGGGGGCGGAATCCCCAGATACGCAGTATTTT
CDR3: CSARRGAESPDTQYF

J: TRBJ1-2
V: TRBV30
D: NA
size: NA
DNA: TGTGCCTGGAGTGTTGGTGGGCAGCTCGCCTATGGCTACACCTTC
CDR3: CAWSVGGQLAYGYTF

J: TRBJ2-3
V: TRBV27
D: NA
size: NA
DNA: TGTGCCAGCAGGAAATTCACAGATACGCAGTATTTT
CDR3: CASRKFTDTQYF

J: TRBJ1-6
V: TRBV7-2
D: NA
size: NA
DNA: TGTGCCAGCAGCTCAAGCAAGGTGGATTCACCCCTCCACTTT
CDR3: CASSSSKVDSPLHF

J: TRBJ2-7
V: TRBV7-9
D: NA
size: NA
DNA: TGTGCCAGCAGCCCCCTCCCCTACGAGCAGTACTTC
CDR3: CASSPLPYEQYF

J: TRBJ1-6
V: TRBV23-1
D: TRBD1
size: NA
DNA: TGCGCCAGCATACCGGGACAGCTAAATTCACCCCTCCACTTT
CDR3: CASIPGQLNSPLHF

J: TRBJ2-5
V: TRBV10-3
D: NA
size: NA
DNA: TGTGCCATCAGTGATATACAGACCCAGTACTTC
CDR3: CAISDIQTQYF

J: TRBJ2-5
V: TRBV19
D: TRBD2
size: NA
DNA: TGTGCCAGTAGCTCCGGGACTAGCTTGGAGACCCAGTACTTC
CDR3: CASSSGTSLETQYF